Shown below are 8 T cell receptor beta chains from a single sample sequenced in a study of CD8+ T cells in alopecia areata. RNA extraction and reverse transcription yielded cDNA as sequencing template. Sequenced by immunoSEQ multiplex PCR; TCRdb stores in-frame clones only, minus some. The data contain 140,000 to 150,000 clones, 58% of them singletons. The source was CD4+ T cells sorted from blood, collected at week 0. These receptors were obtained from a human donor with alopecia areata.

This clone was seen once. The chain is built from TRBV7-9 and TRBJ1-1; TRBD1 is a possible D gene (5 bases). Germline values: CDR1 SEHNR, CDR2 FQNEAQ (reference sequence). V lost 2 bases to trimming and J lost 1 base, with 5 bases between them. This CDR3 spans 13 amino acids. The CDR3 protein is CASSLTGNTEAFF. The CDR3 DNA reads as TGTGCCAGCAGCTTAACAGGGAACACTGAAGCTTTCTTT.

This clone has a handful of counts. The chain links TRBV28 to TRBJ1-2; D is undetermined. V dropped 5 bases and J dropped 3 bases, with 4 bases sitting between them. The CDR3 contains 11 residues. Germline V gene lookup returns CDR1 MDHEN and CDR2 SYDVKM. The CDR3 reads CASSLDYGYTF. As DNA, the CDR3 is TGTGCCAGCAGTCTGGACTATGGCTACACCTTC.

This chain links TRBV5-1 with TRBJ2-5; D might be TRBD1 (6 bases). V was cut by 4 bases and J by 0 bases, with 7 bases left in between. The CDR3 loop spans 13 amino acids. From germline, CDR1 is SGHRS and CDR2 YFSETQ. The chain's CDR3 is CASSRQDQETQYF. CDR3 bases: TGCGCCAGCAGCCGACAGGACCAAGAGACCCAGTACTTC.

The V call is TRBV6-6, the J call TRBJ2-4; D not resolved. Germline assignment: CDR1 MNHNY and CDR2 SVGAGI (reference sequence). Trimming took 6 bases from V and 8 from J, leaving 17 bases between them. This CDR3 has 14 residues. The CDR3 reads CASSSEALVDIQYF. The DNA of the CDR3 is TGTGCCAGCAGCTCCGAGGCCCTGGTGGACATTCAGTACTTC.

This clone was seen a few times. The genes are TRBV7-9 and TRBJ1-4; D not certain. The CDR3 has 13 amino acids. Per the germline V gene, CDR1 is SEHNR and CDR2 is FQNEAQ (reference sequence). Trimming stripped 6 bases from V and 7 bases from J, with 12 bases between. In nucleotides, the CDR3 is TGTGCCAGCAGTTTTGTAAAGGGTGAAAAACTGTTTTTT. It specifies CASSFVKGEKLFF.

The genes are TRBV30 and TRBJ2-1, with D tentatively TRBD2 (5 bases). This CDR3 spans 11 amino acids. Germline CDR1 is GTSNPN and CDR2 is SVGIG (reference sequence). Trimming took 4 bases from V and 9 from J, leaving 10 bases between them. CDR3 protein: CAWILAGEQFF. As DNA, the CDR3 is TGTGCCTGGATTCTAGCCGGTGAGCAGTTCTTC.

This clone was detected ten times or more. The chain combines TRBV2 with TRBJ2-2, with TRBD2 as a possible D gene (5 bases). The CDR3 extends over 12 amino acids. V was cut by 8 bases and J by 4 bases, with 8 bases left in between. Germline loops: CDR1 SNHLY, CDR2 FYNNEI. The CDR3 nucleotides read TGTGCCAGCCCGGGGAGCACCGGGGAGCTGTTTTTT. It encodes CASPGSTGELFF.

This chain connects TRBV7-2 to TRBJ1-1, with 9 bases fitting TRBD1. The germline gives CDR1 SGHTA, CDR2 FQGNSA. CDR3 length equals 15 residues. After removal of 4 bases from V and 1 base from J, the junction contained 4 bases not matched to a gene. The CDR3 region is CASSWEGQGNTEAFF. In nucleotides, the CDR3 is TGTGCCAGCAGCTGGGAGGGACAGGGGAACACTGAAGCTTTCTTT.